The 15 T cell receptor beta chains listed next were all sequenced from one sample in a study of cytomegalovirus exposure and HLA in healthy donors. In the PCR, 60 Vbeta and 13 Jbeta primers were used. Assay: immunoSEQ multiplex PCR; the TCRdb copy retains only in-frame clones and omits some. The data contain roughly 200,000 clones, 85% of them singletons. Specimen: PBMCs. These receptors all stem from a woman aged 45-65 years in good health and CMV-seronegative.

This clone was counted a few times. In DNA form, the CDR3 reads TGTGCCAGCAGCTTATCTTATGGGACAAATGAAGCTTTCTTT. It encodes CASSLSYGTNEAFF. The rearrangement joins TRBV13 to TRBJ1-1; TRBD1 might be the D (6 bases). Trimming cost V 2 bases and J 7 bases, with 14 bases left between them. The CDR3 runs 14 residues. Germline CDR1 PRHDT, CDR2 FYEKMQ (reference sequence).

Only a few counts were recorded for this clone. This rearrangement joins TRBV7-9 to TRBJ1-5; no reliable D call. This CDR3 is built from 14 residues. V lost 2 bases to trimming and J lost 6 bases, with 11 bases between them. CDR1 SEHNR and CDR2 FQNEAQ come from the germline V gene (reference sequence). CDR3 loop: CASSLSVAGQPQHF. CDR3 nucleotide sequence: TGTGCCAGCAGCTTAAGTGTGGCAGGTCAGCCCCAGCATTTT.

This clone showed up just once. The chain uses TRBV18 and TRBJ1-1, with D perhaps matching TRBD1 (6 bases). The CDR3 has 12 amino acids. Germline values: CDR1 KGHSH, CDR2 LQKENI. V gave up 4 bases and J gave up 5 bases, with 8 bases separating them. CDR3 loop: CASSLQGTEAFF. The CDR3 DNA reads TGTGCCAGCTCACTACAGGGTACTGAAGCTTTCTTT. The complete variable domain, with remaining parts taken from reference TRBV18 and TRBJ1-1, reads NAGVMQNPRHLVRRRGQEARLRCSPMKGHSHVYWYRQLPEEGLKFMVYLQKENIIDESGMPKERFSAEFPKEGPSILRIQQVVRGDSAAYFCASSLQGTEAFFGQGTRLTVV.

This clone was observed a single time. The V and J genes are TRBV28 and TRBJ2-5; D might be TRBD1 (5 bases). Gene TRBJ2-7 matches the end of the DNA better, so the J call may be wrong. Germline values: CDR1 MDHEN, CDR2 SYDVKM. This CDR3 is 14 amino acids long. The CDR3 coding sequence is TGTGCCAGCAGTTTGTGGACAAACACCTACGAGCAGTACTTC. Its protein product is CASSLWTNTYEQYF.

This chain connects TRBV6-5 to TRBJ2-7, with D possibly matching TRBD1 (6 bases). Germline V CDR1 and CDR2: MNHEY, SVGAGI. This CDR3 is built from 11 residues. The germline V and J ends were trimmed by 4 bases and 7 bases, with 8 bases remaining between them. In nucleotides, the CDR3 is TGTGCCAGCAGTTCAGGGGAAGAGCAGTACTTC. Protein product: CASSSGEEQYF.

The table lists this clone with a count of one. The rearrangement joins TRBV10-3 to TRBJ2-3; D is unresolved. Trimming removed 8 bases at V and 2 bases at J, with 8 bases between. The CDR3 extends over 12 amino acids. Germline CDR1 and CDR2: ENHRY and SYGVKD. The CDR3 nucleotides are TGTGCCATCGGAGATCTCACAGATACGCAGTATTTT. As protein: CAIGDLTDTQYF.

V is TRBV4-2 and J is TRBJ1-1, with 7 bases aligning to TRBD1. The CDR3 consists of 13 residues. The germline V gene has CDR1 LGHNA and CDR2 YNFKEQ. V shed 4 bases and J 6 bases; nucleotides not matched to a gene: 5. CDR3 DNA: TGTGCCAGCAGCCGCGAGGGGGCGGCTGAAGCTTTCTTT. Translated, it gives CASSREGAAEAFF.

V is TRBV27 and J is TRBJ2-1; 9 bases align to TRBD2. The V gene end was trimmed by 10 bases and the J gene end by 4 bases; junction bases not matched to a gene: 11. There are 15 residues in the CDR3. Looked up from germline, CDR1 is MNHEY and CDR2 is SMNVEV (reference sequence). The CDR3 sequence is CAIGESAGGYNEQFF. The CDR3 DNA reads TGTGCCATTGGGGAGTCCGCGGGAGGGTACAATGAGCAGTTCTTC.

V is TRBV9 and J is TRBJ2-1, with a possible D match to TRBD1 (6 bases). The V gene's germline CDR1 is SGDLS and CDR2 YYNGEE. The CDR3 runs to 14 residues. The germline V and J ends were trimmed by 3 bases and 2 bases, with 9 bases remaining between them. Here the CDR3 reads CASSARTAYNEQFF. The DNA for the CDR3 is TGTGCCAGCAGCGCGAGGACAGCCTACAATGAGCAGTTCTTC.

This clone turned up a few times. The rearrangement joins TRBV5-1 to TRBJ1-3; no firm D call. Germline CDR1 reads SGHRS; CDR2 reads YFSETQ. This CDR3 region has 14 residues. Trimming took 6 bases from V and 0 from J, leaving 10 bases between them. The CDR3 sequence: CASTPGISGNTIYF. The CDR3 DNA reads TGCGCCAGCACTCCAGGCATCTCTGGAAACACCATATATTTT.

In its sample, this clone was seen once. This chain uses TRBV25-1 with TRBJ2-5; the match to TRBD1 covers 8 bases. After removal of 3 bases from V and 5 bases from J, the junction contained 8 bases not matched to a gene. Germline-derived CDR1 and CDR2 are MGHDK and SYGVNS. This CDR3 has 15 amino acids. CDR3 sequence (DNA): TGTGCCAGCAGTGACCCAGGACAGGGCTTGGAGACCCAGTACTTC. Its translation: CASSDPGQGLETQYF. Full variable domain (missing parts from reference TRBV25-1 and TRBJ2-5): EADIYQTPRYLVIGTGKKITLECSQTMGHDKMYWYQQDPGMELHLIHYSYGVNSTEKGDLSSESTVSRIRTEHFPLTLESARPSHTSQYLCASSDPGQGLETQYFGPGTRLLVL.

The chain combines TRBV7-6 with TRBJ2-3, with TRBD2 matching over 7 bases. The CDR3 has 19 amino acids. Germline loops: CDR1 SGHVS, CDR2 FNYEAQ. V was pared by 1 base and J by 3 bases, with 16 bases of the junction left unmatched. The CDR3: CASSLVPHEAGYETDTQYF. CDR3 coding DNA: TGTGCCAGCAGCTTAGTCCCCCATGAAGCGGGGTATGAAACAGATACGCAGTATTTT.

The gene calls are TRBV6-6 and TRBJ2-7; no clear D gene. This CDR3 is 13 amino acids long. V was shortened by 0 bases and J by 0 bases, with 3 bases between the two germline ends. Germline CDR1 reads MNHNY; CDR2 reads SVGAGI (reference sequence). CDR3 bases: TGTGCCAGCAGTTACTCTAGCTCCTACGAGCAGTACTTC. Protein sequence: CASSYSSSYEQYF.

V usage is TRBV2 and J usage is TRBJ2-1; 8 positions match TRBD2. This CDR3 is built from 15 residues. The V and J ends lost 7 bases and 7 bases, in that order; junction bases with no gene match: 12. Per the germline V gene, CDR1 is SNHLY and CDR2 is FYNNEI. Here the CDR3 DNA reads TGTGCCAGCAAGGTCGCGGGACTAGGGGGGAATGAGCAGTTCTTC. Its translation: CASKVAGLGGNEQFF.

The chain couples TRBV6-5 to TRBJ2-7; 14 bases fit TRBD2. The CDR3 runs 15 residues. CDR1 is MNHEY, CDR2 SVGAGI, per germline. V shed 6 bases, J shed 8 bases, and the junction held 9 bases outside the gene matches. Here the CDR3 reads CASSPDGTSGGQQYF. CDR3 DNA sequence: TGTGCCAGCAGCCCGGACGGGACTAGCGGGGGTCAGCAGTACTTC.